Following are 27 T cell receptor beta chains from one sample sequenced in a study of beta chain features in type 1 diabetes. General study findings and limits: The study found moderately but significantly shorter TCRB CDR3s in all four CD4+ subsets of Type 1 diabetes patients.

The isolated RNA, all of it, was reverse transcribed, so expressed TCRB transcripts were what got sequenced. Here immunoSEQ multiplex PCR was the method, and the copy in TCRdb shows in-frame clones only, minus some. The sample has 200,000 to 300,000 clones, roughly 21% seen once. No antigen has been assigned to these receptors. Material: naive CD4+ T cells from blood. These receptors all come from a woman aged 40-49 years with type 1 diabetes.

A few counts support this clone. V and J are TRBV9 and TRBJ1-6; 10 bases align to TRBD1. The V and J ends lost 7 bases and 7 bases, in that order; junction bases with no gene match: 5. CDR3 size: 14 residues. Germline CDR1 SGDLS, CDR2 YYNGEE. In DNA, the CDR3 is TGTGCCAGCGCCCGGGACAGGGGAAATTCACCCCTCCACTTT. This codes for CASARDRGNSPLHF.

J is TRBJ1-2 and V is TRBV30, with 7 positions matching TRBD1. The CDR3 loop spans 13 amino acids. V lost 4 bases and J lost 8; bases outside the gene matches: 10. Germline V gene sequence: CDR1 GTSNPN, CDR2 SVGIG (reference sequence). CDR3 sequence (DNA): TGTGCCTGGACAGCGAGACAGGGTGACGGCTACACCTTC. Translation gives CAWTARQGDGYTF.

The gene calls are TRBV18 and TRBJ2-7, with TRBD2 matching over 14 bases. The germline V gene has CDR1 KGHSH and CDR2 LQKENI. Trimming took 4 bases from V and 7 from J; bases not matched to a gene: 3. The CDR3 spans 14 residues. The CDR3 region has the DNA TGTGCCAGCTCACAGGGACTAGCGGGAGAGGAGCAGTACTTC. Protein sequence: CASSQGLAGEEQYF.

In its sample, this clone was seen a few times. CDR3 residues: CAGGKDISYNSPLHF. In DNA, the CDR3 is TGTGCCGGCGGAAAGGACATCTCCTATAATTCACCCCTCCACTTT. The rearrangement links TRBV2 to TRBJ1-6; perhaps TRBD1 as D (5 bases). Germline V CDR1 and CDR2: SNHLY, FYNNEI. CDR3 size: 15 residues. Trimming shortened V by 11 bases and J by 0 bases, and 14 bases separated the two germline ends.

The V call is TRBV6-4, the J call TRBJ2-1; the match to TRBD2 covers 8 bases. The V and J ends lost 3 bases and 2 bases, in that order; junction bases with no gene match: 9. The CDR3 covers 17 residues. The germline gives CDR1 MRHNA, CDR2 SNTAGT. The CDR3 loop is CASSERGVAQAYNEQFF. The CDR3 nucleotides are TGTGCCAGCAGTGAGCGGGGGGTGGCGCAAGCCTACAATGAGCAGTTCTTC.

The V call is TRBV30, the J call TRBJ2-7, with D possibly matching TRBD1 (5 bases). This CDR3 is 11 amino acids long. Trimming cost V 1 base and J 6 bases, with 7 bases left between them. Germline V CDR1 and CDR2: GTSNPN, SVGIG (reference sequence). In nucleotides, the CDR3 is TGTGCCTGGAGTGACAGGATCGAGCAGTACTTC. Amino acid sequence: CAWSDRIEQYF.

CDR3 sequence reads: CASSRFEGYLEGETQYF. The CDR3 nucleotides read TGTGCCAGCAGCCGGTTCGAGGGTTATCTCGAAGGAGAGACCCAGTACTTC. The chain is built from TRBV7-2 and TRBJ2-5, with D maybe TRBD2 (5 bases). This CDR3 spans 17 amino acids. Germline V gene sequence: CDR1 SGHTA, CDR2 FQGNSA. Deletions cut 5 bases from V and 4 bases from J, with 23 bases between.

CDR3 nucleotide sequence: TGCAGCGTTGCGGATCGGGGCCAAGAGACCCAGTACTTC. Translating gives CSVADRGQETQYF. The V gene is TRBV29-1, the J gene TRBJ2-5; D is possibly TRBD2 (5 bases). Trimming took off 4 bases at V and 1 base at J, with 10 bases between the two ends. Germline loops: CDR1 SQVTM, CDR2 ANQGSEA. This CDR3 is built from 13 residues.

The J gene is TRBJ2-1, the V gene TRBV5-1; D ambiguous. Germline V gives CDR1 SGHRS, CDR2 YFSETQ. CDR3 length: 14 residues. V gave up 0 bases and J gave up 6 bases, with 10 bases separating them. In DNA form, the CDR3 reads TGCGCCAGCAGCTTGGTATCCGGCGGCAATGAGCAGTTCTTC. Protein product: CASSLVSGGNEQFF.

This clone was seen a handful of times. The V and J genes are TRBV7-9 and TRBJ1-1; 7 bases are shared with TRBD1. The germline V gene has CDR1 SEHNR and CDR2 FQNEAQ (reference sequence). This CDR3 region has 13 residues. V dropped 5 bases and J dropped 4; count of bases not matched to a gene: 4. CDR3 amino acids: CASSRDSSTEAFF. The CDR3 DNA sequence: TGTGCCAGCAGCCGGGACAGTAGCACTGAAGCTTTCTTT.

V usage is TRBV14 and J usage is TRBJ2-2; 10 bases map to TRBD1. The V segment lost 4 bases and the J segment 3 bases; nucleotides outside the gene matches: 2. The CDR3 consists of 15 residues. Germline loops: CDR1 SGHDN, CDR2 FVKESK. CDR3 amino acids: CASSLGTGDTGELFF. CDR3 DNA sequence: TGTGCCAGCAGCCTCGGGACAGGGGACACCGGGGAGCTGTTTTTT.

This clone was observed a handful of times. This CDR3 is also generated by other DNA sequences in the sample. This sequence joins TRBV7-2 and TRBJ2-7, with D unresolved. The CDR3 has 11 amino acids. V was clipped by 4 bases and J by 2 bases, with 3 bases between them. Germline CDR1 SGHTA, CDR2 FQGNSA. CDR3 protein: CASSSTYEQYF. CDR3 DNA: TGTGCCAGCAGCTCCACCTACGAGCAGTACTTC. The full variable domain, rest sourced from reference TRBV7-2 and TRBJ2-7, is GAGVSQSPSNKVTEKGKDVELRCDPISGHTALYWYRQSLGQGLEFLIYFQGNSAPDKSGLPSDRFSAERTGGSVSTLTIQRTQQEDSAVYLCASSSTYEQYFGPGTRLTVT.

The chain is built from TRBV7-9 and TRBJ1-2, with 7 bases fitting TRBD1. The germline gives CDR1 SEHNR, CDR2 FQNEAQ (reference sequence). This CDR3 has 14 residues. V lost 5 bases to trimming and J lost 1 base; unmatched junction nucleotides: 4. CDR3 nucleotide sequence: TGTGCCAGCAGCCTGGGGACAGATAACTATGGCTACACCTTC. It translates to CASSLGTDNYGYTF.

The chain joins TRBV4-3 to TRBJ1-1; D remains unclear. CDR1 is LGHNA and CDR2 is YSLEER in the germline V gene. Trimming shortened V by 1 base and J by 11 bases, and 17 bases separated the two germline ends. The CDR3 consists of 14 residues. CDR3 sequence (DNA): TGCGCCAGCAGCCAAGTTGAGGCGGGCACAAGGGCTTTCTTT. It encodes CASSQVEAGTRAFF.

The rearrangement uses TRBV5-1 and TRBJ1-1; the D is unclear. CDR1 is SGHRS, CDR2 YFSETQ, per germline. V dropped 2 bases and J dropped 4 bases, with 9 bases sitting between them. This CDR3 is 13 amino acids long. CDR3 bases: TGCGCCAGCAGCTTCACTGGGAGCACTGAAGCTTTCTTT. Translated, it gives CASSFTGSTEAFF.

This clone was picked up a small number of times. The rearrangement links TRBV19 to TRBJ2-5, with D hard to call. This CDR3 contains 13 residues. V was cut by 3 bases and J by 2 bases, with 7 bases left in between. Germline loops: CDR1 LNHDA, CDR2 SQIVND (reference sequence). The CDR3 region is CASSIGVQETQYF. CDR3 sequence (DNA): TGTGCCAGTAGTATTGGAGTACAAGAGACCCAGTACTTC.

This clone was counted only a few times. The V call is TRBV28, the J call TRBJ1-2; D remains unclear. CDR3 length: 13 residues. The germline V and J ends were trimmed by 2 bases and 4 bases, with 8 bases remaining between them. Germline lookup yields CDR1 MDHEN and CDR2 SYDVKM. The CDR3 reads CASSLPSFYGYTF. DNA of the CDR3: TGTGCCAGCAGTTTACCGTCCTTCTATGGCTACACCTTC.

This clone was detected only a few times. The J gene is TRBJ1-5, the V gene TRBV27; D unresolved. The germline V gene encodes CDR1 MNHEY and CDR2 SMNVEV (reference sequence). Trimming removed 3 bases from V and 3 bases from J, with 6 bases in between. The CDR3 sequence is 13 residues long. CDR3 nucleotides: TGTGCCAGCAGTTTTCAGTACAATCAGCCCCAGCATTTT. This translates into CASSFQYNQPQHF.

This clone occurred a few times. The V gene is TRBV4-2, the J gene TRBJ2-2; 7 bases match TRBD2. This CDR3 is built from 16 residues. Trimming removed 3 bases from V and 1 base from J; junction bases left unmatched: 5. Germline loops: CDR1 LGHNA, CDR2 YNFKEQ. CDR3 DNA sequence: TGTGCCAGCAGCCACGGGGGGTTTCGGAACACCGGGGAGCTGTTTTTT. The encoded protein is CASSHGGFRNTGELFF.

This clone was seen a handful of times. The rearrangement links TRBV13 to TRBJ2-7; 10 nucleotides agree with TRBD1. CDR3 size: 15 residues. V gave up 5 bases and J gave up 5 bases; unmatched junction bases: 9. Germline V gene data show CDR1 as PRHDT and CDR2 as FYEKMQ (reference sequence). Here the CDR3 DNA reads TGTGCCAGCAGCCCTAGACAGGGGGCCAGGGACGAGCAGTACTTC. Translation: CASSPRQGARDEQYF.

In this sample, this clone turned up a few times. The V and J genes are TRBV25-1 and TRBJ2-7, with 7 bases lining up with TRBD2. Germline values: CDR1 MGHDK, CDR2 SYGVNS. V gave up 8 bases and J gave up 3 bases; unmatched junction bases: 7. This CDR3 has 13 residues. The CDR3 sequence: CASCGAGFYEQYF. As DNA, the CDR3 is TGTGCCAGCTGTGGAGCGGGATTCTACGAGCAGTACTTC.

This clone showed up just a few times. J is TRBJ2-1 and V is TRBV5-4; the match to TRBD1 covers 7 bases. Unmatched junction bases numbered 7, after V lost 7 bases and J lost 6 bases. This CDR3 comprises 13 residues. CDR1 SGHNT and CDR2 YYREEE come from the germline V gene (reference sequence). DNA of the CDR3: TGTGCCAGCTCGGGACAGTCCCGCAATGAGCAGTTCTTC. Its protein product is CASSGQSRNEQFF.

The rearrangement uses TRBV7-9 and TRBJ1-6; no clear D. Germline V gene lookup returns CDR1 SEHNR and CDR2 FQNEAQ (reference sequence). The CDR3 spans 13 residues. V was trimmed by 4 bases and J by 6 bases, leaving 7 bases between them. The CDR3 here is CASSSAGNSPLHF. Here the CDR3 DNA reads TGTGCCAGCAGCTCCGCGGGTAATTCACCCCTCCACTTT.

V usage is TRBV5-1 and J usage is TRBJ2-3, with D perhaps matching TRBD1 (6 bases). The CDR3 covers 16 residues. CDR1 and CDR2 (germline): SGHRS, YFSETQ. V was cut by 5 bases and J by 1 base, with 17 bases left in between. CDR3 amino acids: CASSSLDSEGTDTQYF. The CDR3 DNA sequence: TGCGCCAGCAGTTCCTTGGACAGCGAGGGCACAGATACGCAGTATTTT.

This clone has only one observation. This chain uses TRBV5-1 with TRBJ2-6, with TRBD1 matching 9 bases. This CDR3 is built from 18 residues. Germline CDR1 reads SGHRS; CDR2 reads YFSETQ. The junction had 8 bases not matched to a gene; V was cut back by 4 bases and J by 0 bases. This CDR3 is CASSGGDRVFSGANVLTF. The CDR3 DNA is TGCGCCAGCAGCGGAGGGGACAGGGTATTCTCTGGGGCCAACGTCCTGACTTTC.

The V call is TRBV29-1, the J call TRBJ1-1, with D unresolved. The germline CDR1 and CDR2 sequences are SQVTM and ANQGSEA. There are 12 residues in the CDR3. Between the trimmed V and J ends, which lost 4 bases and 1 base, there was a span of 7 bases. The CDR3 nucleotides read TGCAGCGTTGCCGCGGGGAACACTGAAGCTTTCTTT. It yields the protein CSVAAGNTEAFF.

The J gene is TRBJ2-7, the V gene TRBV30, with 8 bases matching TRBD1. Germline trimming cut 4 bases from V and 5 bases from J; bases unmatched to any gene: 7. The V gene's germline CDR1 is GTSNPN and CDR2 SVGIG (reference sequence). The CDR3 totals 13 residues. CDR3 nucleotide sequence: TGTGCCTGGACCGAGACAGGGGAACACGAGCAGTACTTC. Protein product: CAWTETGEHEQYF.